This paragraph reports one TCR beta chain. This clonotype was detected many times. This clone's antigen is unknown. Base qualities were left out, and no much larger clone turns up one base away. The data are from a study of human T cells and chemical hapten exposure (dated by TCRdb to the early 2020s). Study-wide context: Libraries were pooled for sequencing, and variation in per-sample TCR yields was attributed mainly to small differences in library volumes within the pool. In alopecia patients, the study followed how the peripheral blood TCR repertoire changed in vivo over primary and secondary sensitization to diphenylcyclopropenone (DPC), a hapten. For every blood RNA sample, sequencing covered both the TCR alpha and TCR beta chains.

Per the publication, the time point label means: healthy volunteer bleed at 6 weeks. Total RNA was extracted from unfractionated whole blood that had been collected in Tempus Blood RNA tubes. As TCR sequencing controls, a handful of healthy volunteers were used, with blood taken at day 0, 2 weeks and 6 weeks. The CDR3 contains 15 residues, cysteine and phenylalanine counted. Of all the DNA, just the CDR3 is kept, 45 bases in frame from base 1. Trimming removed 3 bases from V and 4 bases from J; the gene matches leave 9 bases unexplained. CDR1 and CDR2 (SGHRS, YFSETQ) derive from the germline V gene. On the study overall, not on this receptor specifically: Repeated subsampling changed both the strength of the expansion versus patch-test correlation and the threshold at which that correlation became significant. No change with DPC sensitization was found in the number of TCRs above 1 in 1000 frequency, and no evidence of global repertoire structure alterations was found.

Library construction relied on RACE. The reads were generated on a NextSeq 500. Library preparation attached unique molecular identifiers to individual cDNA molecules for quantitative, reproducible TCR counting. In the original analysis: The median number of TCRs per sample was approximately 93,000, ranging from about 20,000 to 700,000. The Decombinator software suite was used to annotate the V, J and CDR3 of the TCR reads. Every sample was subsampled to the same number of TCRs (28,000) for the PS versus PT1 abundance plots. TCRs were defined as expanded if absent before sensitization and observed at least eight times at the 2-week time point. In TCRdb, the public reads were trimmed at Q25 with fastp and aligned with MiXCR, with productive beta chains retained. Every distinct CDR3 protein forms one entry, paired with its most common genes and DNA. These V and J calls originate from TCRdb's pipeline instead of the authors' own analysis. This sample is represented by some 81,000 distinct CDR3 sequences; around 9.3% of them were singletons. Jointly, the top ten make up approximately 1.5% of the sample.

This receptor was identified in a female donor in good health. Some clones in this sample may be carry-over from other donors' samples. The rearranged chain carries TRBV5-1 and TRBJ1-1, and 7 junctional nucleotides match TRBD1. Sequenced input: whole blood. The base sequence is TGCGCCAGCAGCTATACCGGGACAGTGGGCACTGAAGCTTTCTTT. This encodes CASSYTGTVGTEAFF.